Sequencing of this TCR beta chain was carried out in a study of low-dose radiotherapy and immunotherapy resistance in tumors. Study-wide context: With fractions of 0.5 Gy given every 2 weeks, Cohort 1 accumulated a total of 6.5 Gy.

The CDR3 is 13 amino acids. CDR1 and CDR2 from the germline V gene are SGHTA and FQGTGA. Deletions cut 2 bases from V and 6 bases from J, with 5 bases between. This clonotype was recorded many times. Primers used for first-strand cDNA, a TRAV- and TRBV-specific set, covered both alpha and beta chains. The authors amplified TCRs for about 20 PCR cycles with a constant-region primer and a V-primer adapter. By in vitro transcription, the isolated mRNA was amplified. TCRdb called the reads again in MiXCR, with one record for every CDR3 protein. The top ten clones hold 13% of a sample with some 94,000 distinct CDR3 sequences, under 25% of them seen once. As to time point: after trial treatment. This sample's treatment: LDRT plus nivolumab, ipilimumab, low-dose cyclophosphamide and aspirin (RACIN trial). Advanced solid tumors without tumor-infiltrating lymphocytes were required for inclusion.

The sample here was PBMCs, taken after low-dose radiotherapy plus immunotherapy. The receptor's source is a female donor with ovarian cancer. The chain joins TRBV7-3 to TRBJ1-6; the D is unclear. The CDR3 nucleotides read TGTGCCAGCAGCTTAGGAGTTAATTCACCCCTCCACTTT. Translating gives CASSLGVNSPLHF. Looking up the rest from reference TRBV7-3 and TRBJ1-6 gives the full variable domain: GAGVSQTPSNKVTEKGKYVELRCDPISGHTALYWYRQSLGQGPEFLIYFQGTGAADDSGLPNDRFFAVRPEGSVSTLKIQRTERGDSAVYLCASSLGVNSPLHFGNGTRLTVT.